The clone carrying this TCR beta chain was seen ten or more times. Its cognate antigen is unknown. Here the CDR3 omits its conserved ending phenylalanine or tryptophan, so a read error is the likely source. It is unclear where the CDR3 begins or ends on the DNA, so no DNA is shown, and the CDR3 is as TCRdb lists it. In TCRdb, the reads were re-called with MiXCR into one record per CDR3 protein. This sample has 300,000 to 400,000 distinct CDR3 sequences, with over 15% found just once. The sample originates from a study of T cell repertoires in cytomegalovirus infection. About the study: The public TCR beta signatures pointed to both CMV infection and matching HLA type. Study-level findings and limits: Summed frequency of public TCR beta families distinguished CMV carriers with the relevant HLA. HLA-C-restricted TCR beta clonotypes specific for CMV led the ex vivo response.

The V gene's germline CDR1 is SGHTA and CDR2 FQGNSA. The CDR3 numbers 12 amino acids, ends counted. This chain uses TRBV7-2 with TRBJ1-2; the table gives TRBD1 as D, unverified against the DNA. Material: PBMCs. The origin of this receptor is a human donor in good health (CMV status not recorded). Some clones in this sample may be carry-over from other donors' samples. The CDR3: CASSLAEIRRDA.